Described below is a single T cell receptor (beta chain) sequence and its context. Authors' methods: Estimation of nucleated cell counts relied on the amplification of reference gene primers. Assay used: immunoSEQ multiplex PCR; TCRdb lists only in-frame clones, some missing. V and J calls and clone size are as listed in that table; D and trimming were resolved from the DNA. The repertoire holds around 140,000 clones, with about 85% as singletons. The sample originates from a study of blood T cell repertoires in COVID-19. Study as a whole: Some COVID-19 samples were acute and others convalescent; all came from the United States, Italy and Spain.

The V gene's germline CDR1 is MDHEN and CDR2 SYDVKM. The CDR3 has 15 amino acids. V lost 10 bases and J 2 bases, leaving 20 bases between the germline ends. This receptor was identified in a human donor in a cohort sampled during active COVID-19. The sequenced material came from peripheral blood. The chain carries TRBV28 and TRBJ1-1; tentatively, D is TRBD1 (6 bases). The CDR3, as DNA: TGTGCCACCGAAACCTTGGACAGAGACAACACTGAAGCTTTCTTT. Protein: CATETLDRDNTEAFF.